Sequencing of this TCR beta chain was carried out in a study of shared clonotypes between healthy human individuals. Study-wide results and limits: Four donors held about 4.6% of naive CD4 clonotypes in common.

This clone was seen only once. Antigen unknown. The CDR3 loop spans 14 amino acids. Trimming cost V 5 bases and J 7 bases, with 18 bases left between them. The germline CDR1 and CDR2 sequences are SGHTA and FQGNSA. The protocol was immunoSEQ multiplex PCR, while the TCRdb copy is restricted to in-frame clones and leaves out a portion. The table shows 2,500,000 or so clones, with around 92% occurring only once. The sample taken for sequencing was naive CD4+ T cells from PBMCs. Documented subset: CD45RA+ positively selected. V gene TRBV7-2 combines with J gene TRBJ2-7; D call uncertain. The source is a young man in good health. Some clones in this sample may be carry-over from other donors' samples. CDR3 coding DNA: TGTGCCAGCAGCCCCAACGGGCGATCCCAGGAGCAGTACTTC. It encodes CASSPNGRSQEQYF.